Reported below is one T cell receptor (beta chain). From germline, CDR1 is MGHRA and CDR2 YSYEKL. This CDR3 region has 15 residues. V gave up 3 bases and J gave up 4 bases; unmatched junction bases: 4. Alongside a J-beta primer mix, a sample-barcoded 5' primer served in a second PCR lasting roughly 6 to 11 cycles. MiXCR was run by TCRdb on the 5' RACE reads, yielding one entry per CDR3 protein. The repertoire holds about 720,000 distinct CDR3 sequences, 20% to 25% seen once, with under 4.5% in the top ten. The data originate from a study of blood T cells in healthy people across ages. Total RNA, at least 6 micrograms per sample, came from PBMCs. This same sample was also taken into another study, of T cells of mothers and their children. That study adds: Pairs that are related and pairs that are unrelated have TCR recombination output shaped similarly by thymic selection.

The TCR comes from a boy younger than 18 in good health. Sequencing was done on a sample of blood. This sequence joins TRBV4-1 and TRBJ2-2, with 8 positions matching TRBD2. The CDR3, as DNA: TGCGCCAGCAGCCATGCCGGGACTAGCACCGGGGAGCTGTTTTTT. Amino acids: CASSHAGTSTGELFF.